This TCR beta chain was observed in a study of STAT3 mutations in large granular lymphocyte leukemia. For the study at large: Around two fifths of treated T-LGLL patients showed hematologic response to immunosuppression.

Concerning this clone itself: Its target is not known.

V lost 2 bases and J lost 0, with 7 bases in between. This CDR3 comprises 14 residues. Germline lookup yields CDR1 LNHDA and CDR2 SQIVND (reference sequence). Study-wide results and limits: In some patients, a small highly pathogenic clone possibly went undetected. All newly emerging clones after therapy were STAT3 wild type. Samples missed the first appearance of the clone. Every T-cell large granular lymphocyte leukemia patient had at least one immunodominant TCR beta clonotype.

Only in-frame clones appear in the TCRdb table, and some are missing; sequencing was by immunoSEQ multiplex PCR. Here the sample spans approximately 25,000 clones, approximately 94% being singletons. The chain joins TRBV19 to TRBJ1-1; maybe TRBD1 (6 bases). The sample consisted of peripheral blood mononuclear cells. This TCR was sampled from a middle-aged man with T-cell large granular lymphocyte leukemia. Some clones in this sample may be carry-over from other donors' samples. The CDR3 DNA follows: TGTGCCAGTAGTATAACAGGGTTGAACACTGAAGCTTTCTTT. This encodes CASSITGLNTEAFF.